One sample yielded the 30 T cell receptor beta chains listed below, sequenced in a study of cytomegalovirus exposure and HLA in healthy donors. PCR was performed using 60 Vbeta and 13 Jbeta primers. TCRdb's copy holds only in-frame clones and misses some; the assay was immunoSEQ multiplex PCR. This repertoire includes 75,000 to 95,000 clones. Sequencing was done on a sample of PBMCs. The receptor set was obtained from a girl between 10 and 17 years old in good health and CMV-seropositive.

This chain joins TRBV5-1 and TRBJ1-1; 7 nucleotides align to TRBD1. V lost 5 bases, J lost 1 base, and 11 bases stayed unmatched. The germline V gene has CDR1 SGHRS and CDR2 YFSETQ. The CDR3 has 16 residues. Here the CDR3 DNA reads TGCGCCAGCAGGGAGGGAAGAGGGGGCACGAACACTGAAGCTTTCTTT. Its protein product is CASREGRGGTNTEAFF.

The rearrangement joins TRBV2 to TRBJ2-7; 8 positions agree with TRBD1. V dropped 3 bases and J dropped 3; count of bases not matched to a gene: 10. The CDR3 covers 16 residues. CDR1 and CDR2 from the germline V gene are SNHLY and FYNNEI. Written as DNA, the CDR3 is TGTGCCAGCAGTGAGGGGGTTGGGACAGGTGACTACGAGCAGTACGTC. It is translated as CASSEGVGTGDYEQYV.

This chain links TRBV27 with TRBJ2-1, with 9 nucleotides matching TRBD2. Trimming cost V 3 bases and J 9 bases; bases outside gene matches: 6. This CDR3 is 14 amino acids long. Germline V gene sequence: CDR1 MNHEY, CDR2 SMNVEV (reference sequence). The CDR3, as DNA: TGTGCCAGCAGTTTGGGACTAGCACGGCTTGAGCAGTTCTTC. This sequence encodes CASSLGLARLEQFF.

The gene calls are TRBV9 and TRBJ2-2; TRBD2 matches 9 bases. In germline, CDR1 is SGDLS, CDR2 YYNGEE. J lost 0 bases, V lost 0 bases, and 0 bases had no gene match. The CDR3 extends over 16 amino acids. This chain's CDR3 is CASSVGLAANTGELFF. The CDR3 bases are TGTGCCAGCAGCGTAGGACTAGCGGCGAACACCGGGGAGCTGTTTTTT.

This rearrangement joins TRBV4-1 to TRBJ2-5, with D perhaps TRBD1 (6 bases). Germline loops: CDR1 MGHRA, CDR2 YSYEKL. V was shortened by 4 bases and J by 4 bases, with 13 bases between the two germline ends. This CDR3 region has 14 residues. This CDR3 reads CASSLQGTGETQYF. In DNA, the CDR3 is TGCGCCAGCAGCCTCCAGGGGACGGGAGAGACCCAGTACTTC.

The chain employs TRBV29-1 and TRBJ1-1; tentative D call: TRBD1 (5 bases). V was trimmed by 3 bases and J by 1 base, leaving 24 bases between them. The CDR3 consists of 18 residues. Per the germline V gene, CDR1 is SQVTM and CDR2 is ANQGSEA. CDR3 residues: CSVEGGAYLSLRNTEAFF. The CDR3 bases are TGCAGCGTTGAGGGGGGAGCTTACCTTTCTCTACGGAACACTGAAGCTTTCTTT.

The chain links TRBV19 to TRBJ2-1, with 7 nucleotides matching TRBD2. This CDR3 has 14 residues. Germline V CDR1 and CDR2: LNHDA, SQIVND (reference sequence). Trimming at V came to 6 bases and at J to 3 bases, leaving 5 bases not matched to a gene. CDR3 in amino acids: CASSRGDYYNEQFF. In DNA form, the CDR3 reads TGTGCCAGTAGCAGAGGGGACTACTACAATGAGCAGTTCTTC.

The chain employs TRBV30 and TRBJ2-2; 10 bases are a match to TRBD1. Germline V gene lookup returns CDR1 GTSNPN and CDR2 SVGIG (reference sequence). The CDR3 spans 15 residues. J was trimmed by 1 base and V by 3 bases; bases with no gene match: 2. The CDR3 loop reads CAWSRDRGNTGELFF. The CDR3 bases are TGTGCCTGGAGCCGGGACAGGGGGAACACCGGGGAGCTGTTTTTT. The entire variable domain, with the rest obtained from reference TRBV30 and TRBJ2-2, is as follows: SQTIHQWPATLVQPVGSPLSLECTVEGTSNPNLYWYRQAAGRGLQLLFYSVGIGQISSEVPQNLSASRPQDRQFILSSKKLLLSDSGFYLCAWSRDRGNTGELFFGEGSRLTVL.

The chain combines TRBV18 with TRBJ2-4, with 7 bases matching TRBD1. The CDR3 covers 14 residues. The germline V gene has CDR1 KGHSH and CDR2 LQKENI. J was trimmed by 4 bases and V by 0 bases; bases with no gene match: 0. CDR3 nucleotides: TGTGCCAGCTCACCACCGGGACAGAAAAACATTCAGTACTTC. It encodes CASSPPGQKNIQYF.

The rearrangement links TRBV5-4 to TRBJ2-7, with 10 nucleotides matching TRBD1. This CDR3 region has 17 residues. The V gene end was trimmed by 0 bases and the J gene end by 5 bases; junction bases not matched to a gene: 11. Germline assignment: CDR1 SGHNT and CDR2 YYREEE (reference sequence). CDR3 residues: CASSLVPVDRGLDEQYF. In nucleotides, the CDR3 is TGTGCCAGCAGCTTGGTCCCCGTTGACAGGGGGCTGGACGAGCAGTACTTC.

The chain links TRBV5-1 to TRBJ1-2; D is unclear. V dropped 0 bases and J dropped 6 bases, with 9 bases sitting between them. This CDR3 contains 13 residues. In germline, CDR1 is SGHRS, CDR2 YFSETQ. CDR3 in amino acids: CASSLVGSDGYTF. The CDR3 DNA is TGCGCCAGCAGCTTGGTCGGGTCTGATGGCTACACCTTC.

The chain links TRBV27 to TRBJ1-6; D unclear. Germline V CDR1 and CDR2: MNHEY, SMNVEV (reference sequence). Trimming stripped 3 bases from V and 10 bases from J, with 7 bases between. The CDR3 runs to 12 residues. Here the CDR3 reads CASSFAGSPLHF. In DNA, the CDR3 is TGTGCCAGCAGTTTTGCGGGCTCACCCCTCCACTTT.

The rearrangement links TRBV11-3 to TRBJ2-5; 7 bases match TRBD1. Germline V gene sequence: CDR1 SGHNT, CDR2 YENEEA. V was pared by 5 bases and J by 2 bases, with 5 bases of the junction left unmatched. The CDR3 length is 14 residues. CDR3 protein: CASSPRDRQETQYF. The CDR3, as DNA: TGTGCCAGCAGCCCCCGGGACAGACAAGAGACCCAGTACTTC.

The V and J genes are TRBV27 and TRBJ2-1; D gene uncertain. Trimming took off 3 bases at V and 0 bases at J, with 12 bases between the two ends. The germline gives CDR1 MNHEY, CDR2 SMNVEV (reference sequence). The CDR3 is made up of 16 amino acids. The CDR3 DNA sequence: TGTGCCAGCAGTTTCAATGGGTACAGCTCCTACAATGAGCAGTTCTTC. This translates into CASSFNGYSSYNEQFF.

This chain uses TRBV5-6 with TRBJ2-7; D is possibly TRBD2 (6 bases). V lost 1 base and J 6 bases, leaving 14 bases between the germline ends. The V gene's germline CDR1 is SGHDT and CDR2 YYEEEE. The CDR3 consists of 14 residues. CDR3 bases: TGTGCCAGCAGCTTGAGCGGGTTAAAAGGCGAGCAGTACGTC. Translated, it gives CASSLSGLKGEQYV.

The chain carries TRBV29-1 and TRBJ2-1; 9 bases line up with TRBD2. Trimming removed 4 bases from V and 6 bases from J; junction bases left unmatched: 7. Germline CDR1 is SQVTM and CDR2 is ANQGSEA. The CDR3 is 14 residues long. CDR3: CSVVGGGGLNEQFF. CDR3 bases: TGCAGCGTTGTTGGCGGGGGGGGGCTCAATGAGCAGTTCTTC.

The J gene is TRBJ2-1, the V gene TRBV6-6; 7 bases fit TRBD2. Per the germline V gene, CDR1 is MNHNY and CDR2 is SVGAGI (reference sequence). V shed 6 bases, J shed 5 bases, and the junction held 13 bases outside the gene matches. The CDR3 sequence is 16 residues long. This CDR3 reads CASRTSDGGSDNEQFF. For the CDR3, the DNA is TGTGCCAGCAGGACCAGCGACGGGGGGTCTGACAATGAGCAGTTCTTC.

The chain carries TRBV5-1 and TRBJ2-1; 8 positions match TRBD2. Per the germline V gene, CDR1 is SGHRS and CDR2 is YFSETQ. V shed 0 bases, J shed 6 bases, and the junction held 8 bases outside the gene matches. This CDR3 has 16 residues. The CDR3 nucleotides are TGCGCCAGCAGCTTGGAGTCCGGGAGGGTTGGCAATGAGCAGTTCTTC. Residues: CASSLESGRVGNEQFF.

The CDR3 is CASSLDGHSYEQYF. CDR3 in DNA: TGCGCCAGCAGCTTGGACGGACACTCCTACGAGCAGTACTTC. The chain is built from TRBV5-1 and TRBJ2-7, with TRBD1 as a possible D gene (5 bases). This CDR3 region has 14 residues. CDR1 is SGHRS and CDR2 is YFSETQ in the germline V gene. V lost 0 bases to trimming and J lost 0 bases, with 7 bases between them.

The gene calls are TRBV6-1 and TRBJ2-1; D gene unclear. Germline loops: CDR1 MNHNS, CDR2 SASEGT. Trimming stripped 4 bases from V and 5 bases from J, with 12 bases between. The length of the CDR3 is 14 residues. In DNA form, the CDR3 reads TGTGCCAGCAGTGGAGAACAGATCGACAATGAGCAGTTCTTC. It specifies CASSGEQIDNEQFF.

The V gene is TRBV6-4, the J gene TRBJ1-5, with unresolved D. The V gene lost 3 bases and the J gene lost 0 bases, with 21 bases spanning the gap. Germline V gene sequence: CDR1 MRHNA, CDR2 SNTAGT. This CDR3 spans 19 amino acids. CDR3 nucleotides: TGTGCCAGCAGTGAATCGGCGGAAAGTAGGCGGTATAGCAATCAGCCCCAGCATTTT. This translates into CASSESAESRRYSNQPQHF.

The chain joins TRBV6-1 to TRBJ1-2; 7 bases are a match to TRBD1. The CDR3 runs to 15 residues. CDR1 MNHNS and CDR2 SASEGT come from the germline V gene. Trimming at V came to 3 bases and at J to 3 bases, leaving 7 bases not matched to a gene. CDR3 sequence (DNA): TGTGCCAGCAGTGACCTGGGACAGAAAGACTATGGCTACACCTTC. It codes for CASSDLGQKDYGYTF.

The chain joins TRBV27 to TRBJ1-6; D unresolved. Trimming took 1 base from V and 1 from J, leaving 8 bases between them. The length of the CDR3 is 16 residues. Germline lookup yields CDR1 MNHEY and CDR2 SMNVEV (reference sequence). This CDR3 reads CASSLFGHSYNSPLHF. The CDR3 DNA follows: TGTGCCAGCAGTTTATTTGGGCATTCCTATAATTCACCCCTCCACTTT.

The chain employs TRBV6-5 and TRBJ2-4, with 7 bases aligning to TRBD1. CDR1 is MNHEY and CDR2 is SVGAGI in the germline V gene. The trim removed 8 bases at V and 1 base at J, leaving 5 bases unmatched. The CDR3 runs to 14 residues. This chain's CDR3 is CASGPGQAKNIQYF. The CDR3 DNA is TGTGCCAGCGGCCCGGGACAGGCCAAAAACATTCAGTACTTC.

The CDR3 bases are TGTGCCAGTAGTATACCCCCCCGACAGACCCATGGCTACACCTTC. This sequence encodes CASSIPPRQTHGYTF. This chain uses TRBV19 with TRBJ1-2, with a weak D call TRBD1 (5 bases). The germline V and J ends were trimmed by 2 bases and 6 bases, with 16 bases remaining between them. Germline-derived CDR1 and CDR2 are LNHDA and SQIVND (reference sequence). The CDR3 is 15 amino acids.

The chain recombines TRBV7-6 with TRBJ2-5; 9 nucleotides match TRBD2. Germline V gene sequence: CDR1 SGHVS, CDR2 FNYEAQ. CDR3 length equals 15 residues. J was trimmed by 4 bases and V by 5 bases; bases with no gene match: 8. The CDR3 is CASSPRPAGGETQYF. In DNA form, the CDR3 reads TGTGCCAGCAGCCCGCGGCCAGCGGGGGGAGAGACCCAGTACTTC.

The rearrangement uses TRBV6-1 and TRBJ1-6; D is ambiguous. This CDR3 is 14 amino acids long. V lost 3 bases and J 9 bases, leaving 12 bases between the germline ends. Germline V gives CDR1 MNHNS, CDR2 SASEGT. DNA of the CDR3: TGTGCCAGCAGTGATGAAGCGGCGCGTTCACCCCTCCACTTT. Amino acids: CASSDEAARSPLHF.

Comments on this clone: Other DNA sequences within the sample encode an identical CDR3. The chain links TRBV30 to TRBJ1-2, with D perhaps TRBD1 (5 bases). This CDR3 spans 12 amino acids. CDR1 and CDR2 (germline): GTSNPN, SVGIG (reference sequence). Trimming took 8 bases from V and 3 from J, leaving 13 bases between them. The CDR3 reads CARRTGDYGYTF. CDR3 coding DNA: TGTGCCCGCCGAACAGGAGACTATGGCTACACCTTC.

This CDR3 reads CASSLAELGQPSAGNTIYF. CDR3 coding DNA: TGTGCCAGCAGCTTGGCCGAGTTGGGACAGCCCTCCGCGGGAAACACCATATATTTT. The genes are TRBV5-6 and TRBJ1-3, with 7 bases matching TRBD1. This CDR3 is built from 19 residues. CDR1 is SGHDT, CDR2 YYEEEE, per germline. The V gene end was trimmed by 0 bases and the J gene end by 4 bases; junction bases not matched to a gene: 16.

This chain links TRBV9 with TRBJ1-5, with 12 bases aligning to TRBD1. The CDR3 length is 16 residues. CDR1 and CDR2 from the germline V gene are SGDLS and YYNGEE. The ends lost 3 bases at V and 6 bases at J; junction bases unmatched: 7. CDR3 amino acids: CASSASGTGGSQPQHF. CDR3 coding DNA: TGTGCCAGCAGCGCCTCCGGGACAGGGGGCAGTCAGCCCCAGCATTTT.